Detailed here is one T cell receptor beta chain. The V and J ends lost 7 bases and 5 bases, in that order; junction bases with no gene match: 7. Germline loops: CDR1 LGHDT, CDR2 YNNKEL (reference sequence). The CDR3 sequence is 15 residues long. The repertoire was sequenced with immunoSEQ multiplex PCR; TCRdb's copy has only in-frame clones and lacks some. The data contain 150,000 to 200,000 clones, around 80% of them singletons. The data derive from a study of blood T cell repertoires in COVID-19. The sample taken for sequencing was PBMCs or T cells enriched from blood (not recorded which). The receptor comes from a woman aged 45-60 years who had recovered from COVID-19. The gene calls are TRBV3-1 (or the pseudogene TRBV3-2) and TRBJ2-5, with 13 bases lining up with TRBD2. The DNA of the CDR3 is TGTGCCAGCATCAGGACTAGCGGGAGCGGTGAGACCCAGTACTTC. It is translated as CASIRTSGSGETQYF.